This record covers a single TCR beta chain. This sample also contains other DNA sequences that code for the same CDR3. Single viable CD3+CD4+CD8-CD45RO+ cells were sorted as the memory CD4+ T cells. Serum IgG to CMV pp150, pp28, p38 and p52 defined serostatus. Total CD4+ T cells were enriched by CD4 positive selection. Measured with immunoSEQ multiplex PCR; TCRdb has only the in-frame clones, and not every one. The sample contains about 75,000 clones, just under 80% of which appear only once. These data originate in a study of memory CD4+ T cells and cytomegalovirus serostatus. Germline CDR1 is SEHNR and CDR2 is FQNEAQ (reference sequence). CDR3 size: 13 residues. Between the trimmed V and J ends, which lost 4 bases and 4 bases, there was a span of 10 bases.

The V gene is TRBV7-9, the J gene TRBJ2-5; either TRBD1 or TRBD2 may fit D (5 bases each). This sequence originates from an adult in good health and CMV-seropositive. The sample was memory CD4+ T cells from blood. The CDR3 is CASSSRGPETQYF. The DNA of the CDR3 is TGTGCCAGCAGCTCCCGGGGCCCAGAGACCCAGTACTTC. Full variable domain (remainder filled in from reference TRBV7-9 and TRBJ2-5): DTGVSQNPRHKITKRGQNVTFRCDPISEHNRLYWYRQTLGQGPEFLTYFQNEAQLEKSRLLSDRFSAERPKGSFSTLEIQRTEQGDSAMYLCASSSRGPETQYFGPGTRLLVL.